The rows below give T cell receptor beta chains drawn from one sample of a study of lymphopenia after photon versus proton radiotherapy. Assay: immunoSEQ multiplex PCR; the TCRdb copy retains only in-frame clones and omits some. The table includes fewer than 20,000 clones, roughly nine tenths detected once. Sequenced material: peripheral blood, taken from a patient treated with proton-based radiotherapy. The source of these receptors is a man between 65 and 85 years old with pancreatic cancer. Both conserved end residues are trimmed from each CDR3. Clone size is shown for a subset of rows, as once, few, many or a class of expanded clone.

CDR3 | V | size
ASGLSQQNTEAF | TRBV12-5 | NA
ASSNDRGQTGNTIY | TRBV19 | NA
ASSGVSPLH | TRBV21-1 | NA
ASSQEGRGENEQF | TRBV4-2 | NA
ASSLRGYTEAF | TRBV5-1 | NA
AISENDRTSGADTQY | TRBV10-3 | NA
ASSLRSARQF | TRBV27 | NA
ASSAGTQVHEQY | TRBV9 | NA
ASSPQGRGNTEAF | TRBV7-8 | NA
AWSVSAGWIYGYT | TRBV30 | NA
ASSLGQVDEKLF | TRBV5-5 | NA
ASSLAGRDEQF | TRBV11-2 | NA
ASSPGAGGQNEQF | TRBV11-3 | large
ATSRDTGRSSTDTQY | TRBV15 | once
ASSPRGGPYEQY | TRBV4-1 | NA
ASSPAGGLETQY | TRBV7-8 | NA
ASSISTDTQY | TRBV2 | few
ASSHARESRSLGEQF | TRBV11-2 | NA
ASSLIAIHEQY | TRBV5-8 | NA
ASRGLVNEKLF | TRBV6-6 | NA
ASSDWPYEQY | TRBV6-1 | NA
AWTRRGALTYEQY | TRBV30 | NA
ASSPGLAGLTNTGELF | TRBV5-1 | NA
ASSERGPVGNTIY | TRBV2 | once
ASTHLPRDYT | TRBV6-6 | NA
ASSPGAGGQNEQF | TRBV11-2 | NA
ASSFDGSRGKNIQY | TRBV5-6 | NA
ASNRDSSSYEQY | TRBV5-1 | NA
ASSLSDRVSGNTIY | TRBV5-8 | NA
ASSPMRNEQF | TRBV7-8 | NA
ASSDSGEGAIGGYT | TRBV25-1 | NA
ASSILLNNEQF | TRBV11-2 | NA
ASSPGLHNAYNEQF | TRBV18 | NA
ASRGTQNTEAF | TRBV2 | once
ASSYEGRLNTEAF | TRBV6-5 | NA
ASSVRGPLNYGYT | TRBV2 | NA
ASSYLYRDTIY | TRBV11-2 | NA
ALNPWTSGGAETQY | TRBV30 | NA
ASSQVHSLGTEAF | TRBV4-1 | NA
ASSVGTSGGTYNEQF | TRBV9 | NA
ASRSFQGGYT | TRBV6-6 | NA
ASTLLSRREETQY | TRBV6-1 | NA
ASSLWKREGRDTGELF | TRBV11-3 | NA
ASSSRRDSNEQF | TRBV6-1 | NA
SVRPHGGRDTEAF | TRBV29-1 | NA
ASSLGGGRDTEAF | TRBV5-1 | NA
ASSLSGRTEAF | TRBV5-1 | NA
ASSLEGLAGGQETQY | TRBV5-6 | NA
ASRDTGGLGTEAF | TRBV6-6 | once
ASRKTRGAYGYT | TRBV19 | few
ASRLNMARGNTEAF | TRBV12-2 | NA
ASSATGSTEAF | TRBV9 | NA
ASSLGSGVSPLH | TRBV11-2 | few
ASSFVGQDSYEQY | TRBV27 | few
ASSLALSSGNTIY | TRBV7-7 | NA
ASRIDSPSAAF | TRBV2 | NA
ASSEEAAIRVSSYNSPLH | TRBV6-1 | NA
ASSPGQGEGYT | TRBV18 | NA
AWSVLGGSNQPQH | TRBV30 | NA
ASSLGDSKPEAF | TRBV5-5 | NA